This is a list of T cell receptor beta chains from one sample in a study of tumor and adjacent non-tumor tissue in lung cancer. Via MiXCR, TCRdb re-called the multiplex PCR reads, giving one row per CDR3 protein. The sample shows some 80,000 distinct CDR3 sequences, approximately 82% of them seen only once. Material for sequencing was distant non-tumor lung tissue. The receptors here all came from a man aged 70 or older with non-small cell lung cancer. Each CDR3 is given with its conserved first and last residue. D genes are given only for firm matches. Clone sizes are given selectively: once, few, many, or a class where the clone is expanded.

j_call: TRBJ1-1
d_call: -
clone_size: -
v_call: TRBV20-1
cdr3_aa: CSTRAWNTEVFF
cdr3_nt: TGCAGTACTAGAGCCTGGAACACTGAAGTTTTCTTT

j_call: TRBJ1-4
d_call: -
clone_size: many
v_call: TRBV5-1
cdr3_aa: CASSLPGQRNEKLFF
cdr3_nt: TGCGCCAGCAGCTTGCCAGGACAGAGAAATGAAAAACTGTTTTTT

j_call: TRBJ2-7
d_call: TRBD2
clone_size: -
v_call: TRBV30
cdr3_aa: CAWSRTGTSHEQYF
cdr3_nt: TGTGCCTGGAGTAGAACCGGGACTAGTCACGAGCAGTACTTC

j_call: TRBJ2-1
d_call: TRBD2
clone_size: -
v_call: TRBV20-1
cdr3_aa: CSAYTSGSYNEQFF
cdr3_nt: TGCAGTGCCTACACTAGCGGCTCCTACAATGAGCAGTTCTTC

j_call: TRBJ1-1
d_call: -
clone_size: -
v_call: TRBV5-1
cdr3_aa: CASSLTGVNTEAFF
cdr3_nt: TGCGCCAGCAGCTTGACTGGTGTGAACACTGAAGCTTTCTTT

j_call: TRBJ2-7
d_call: TRBD1
clone_size: many
v_call: TRBV4-2
cdr3_aa: CASSRERGGQAKSYEQYF
cdr3_nt: TGTGCCAGCAGCCGAGAGAGGGGTGGACAGGCTAAATCCTACGAGCAGTACTTC

j_call: TRBJ1-6
d_call: -
clone_size: once
v_call: TRBV6-2/TRBV6-3
cdr3_aa: CASRSATGRSNSLLHF
cdr3_nt: TGTGCCAGCAGAAGCGCCACAGGGAGATCTAATTCACTCCTCCACTTT

j_call: TRBJ1-4
d_call: TRBD1
clone_size: -
v_call: TRBV6-1
cdr3_aa: CTSIVGQGNEKLFF
cdr3_nt: TGTACCAGCATTGTAGGACAGGGGAATGAAAAACTGTTTTTT

j_call: TRBJ1-6
d_call: -
clone_size: -
v_call: TRBV10-3
cdr3_aa: CAIAPFNRDNNSPLHF
cdr3_nt: TGTGCCATAGCACCCTTCAACAGGGATAATAATTCACCCCTCCACTTT

j_call: TRBJ2-2
d_call: -
clone_size: many
v_call: TRBV11-2
cdr3_aa: CVSSLVGTGVAGELFF
cdr3_nt: TGTGTCAGCAGCTTAGTGGGCACGGGGGTTGCAGGGGAGCTGTTTTTT

j_call: TRBJ2-7
d_call: TRBD1
clone_size: -
v_call: TRBV11-2
cdr3_aa: CARSLDQGARYEHYF
cdr3_nt: TGTGCCAGAAGCTTAGACCAGGGGGCCAGGTACGAGCATTACTTC

j_call: TRBJ2-7
d_call: TRBD2
clone_size: -
v_call: TRBV28
cdr3_aa: CGSSQWTSGGGEQYF
cdr3_nt: TGTGGCAGCAGTCAATGGACTAGCGGGGGCGGGGAGCAGTACTTC

j_call: TRBJ2-5
d_call: -
clone_size: -
v_call: TRBV29-1
cdr3_aa: CSAKPYLQIRYETQYF
cdr3_nt: TGCAGCGCCAAGCCCTACCTCCAGATACGTTACGAGACCCAATACTTC

j_call: TRBJ1-2
d_call: -
clone_size: few
v_call: TRBV6-2/TRBV6-3
cdr3_aa: CASSLSYDYTF
cdr3_nt: TGTGCCAGCAGTCTCTCATATGATTACACCTTC

j_call: TRBJ2-7
d_call: -
clone_size: -
v_call: TRBV5-5
cdr3_aa: CANSLRDKDSHYEQYF
cdr3_nt: TGTGCCAACAGCTTGCGCGACAAGGACTCCCACTACGAGCAGTACTTT

j_call: TRBJ2-5
d_call: -
clone_size: -
v_call: TRBV12-3/TRBV12-4
cdr3_aa: CDSSLKETQYF
cdr3_nt: TGTGACAGCAGTCTCAAAGAGACCCAGTACTTC

j_call: TRBJ1-3
d_call: -
clone_size: -
v_call: TRBV18
cdr3_aa: CASSLFPAGSGNTIYF
cdr3_nt: TGTGCCAGCTCACTATTCCCGGCGGGTTCTGGAAACACCATATATTTT

j_call: TRBJ1-1
d_call: -
clone_size: -
v_call: TRBV11-2
cdr3_aa: CASNRTTVYTEAFF
cdr3_nt: TGTGCCAGCAATCGGACGACGGTTTACACCGAAGCTTTCTTT

j_call: TRBJ1-1
d_call: -
clone_size: once
v_call: TRBV29-1
cdr3_aa: CSVGEGFSEAFF
cdr3_nt: TGCAGCGTGGGAGAGGGCTTTAGTGAAGCTTTCTTT

j_call: TRBJ2-3
d_call: -
clone_size: -
v_call: TRBV4-1
cdr3_aa: CASSPLGVSRDTQYF
cdr3_nt: TGCGCCAGCAGCCCCCTCGGGGTATCCAGAGATACGCAGTATTTT

j_call: TRBJ2-3
d_call: -
clone_size: -
v_call: TRBV29-1
cdr3_aa: CSALDRSVTQYF
cdr3_nt: TGCAGCGCTCTGGACAGATCAGTCACGCAGTATTTT

j_call: TRBJ2-1
d_call: -
clone_size: -
v_call: TRBV4-2
cdr3_aa: CASSPRSSQEAYNEQFF
cdr3_nt: TGTGCCAGCAGCCCGCGCTCAAGCCAGGAGGCCTACAATGAGCAATTCTTC

j_call: TRBJ2-3
d_call: -
clone_size: -
v_call: TRBV6-5
cdr3_aa: CASSYSGTTDTQYF
cdr3_nt: TGTGCCAGCAGTTACTCGGGGACCACAGATACGCAATATTTT

j_call: TRBJ1-1
d_call: TRBD1
clone_size: once
v_call: TRBV29-1
cdr3_aa: CSVWDRGNSEALF
cdr3_nt: TGCAGCGTTTGGGACAGGGGAAACAGTGAAGCTCTCTTT

j_call: TRBJ1-1
d_call: -
clone_size: -
v_call: TRBV29-1
cdr3_aa: CSVEGEWYTEAFF
cdr3_nt: TGCAGCGTTGAAGGGGAATGGTACACTGAAGCTTTCTTT

j_call: TRBJ1-2
d_call: -
clone_size: -
v_call: TRBV5-1
cdr3_aa: CASTLAGFSDGYTF
cdr3_nt: TGCGCCAGTACCTTGGCAGGGTTCTCCGATGGCTACACCTTT

j_call: TRBJ2-2
d_call: -
clone_size: -
v_call: TRBV6-2/TRBV6-3
cdr3_aa: CTSSINTGKLFF
cdr3_nt: TGTACCAGCAGTATCAACACCGGGAAGCTGTTTTTT

j_call: TRBJ2-5
d_call: TRBD1
clone_size: few
v_call: TRBV20-1
cdr3_aa: CSARGDRGLETQYF
cdr3_nt: TGCAGTGCTAGGGGGGACAGGGGGCTGGAGACCCAGTACTTC

j_call: TRBJ1-1
d_call: -
clone_size: -
v_call: TRBV11-2
cdr3_aa: CASSIANSRNTEAYF
cdr3_nt: TGCGCCAGCAGCATCGCCAATTCAAGGAACACTGAAGCTTACTTT

j_call: TRBJ2-7
d_call: TRBD2
clone_size: -
v_call: TRBV28
cdr3_aa: CASSLLAGEPGEHYF
cdr3_nt: TGTGCCAGCAGTCTATTAGCGGGAGAGCCGGGCGAGCACTACTTC

j_call: TRBJ2-5
d_call: TRBD2
clone_size: once
v_call: TRBV6-4
cdr3_aa: CASSDSLAGQQETLYF
cdr3_nt: TGTGCCAGCAGTGACTCACTAGCGGGACAGCAAGAGACCCTGTACTTC

j_call: TRBJ2-1
d_call: -
clone_size: -
v_call: TRBV6-2/TRBV6-3
cdr3_aa: CASLMLASSYNEQFF
cdr3_nt: TGTGCCTCCCTCATGCTAGCCAGCTCCTACAATGAGCAATTCTTC

j_call: TRBJ2-3
d_call: TRBD1
clone_size: once
v_call: TRBV12-3/TRBV12-4
cdr3_aa: CASSDRVKPQYF
cdr3_nt: TGTGCCAGCAGCGACAGGGTTAAGCCCCAGTATTTT

j_call: TRBJ2-7
d_call: TRBD1
clone_size: -
v_call: TRBV5-4
cdr3_aa: CASSSYRDRGYEEYF
cdr3_nt: TGTGCCAGCAGCTCGTACCGGGACAGGGGCTACGAGGAGTACTTC

j_call: TRBJ2-1
d_call: -
clone_size: -
v_call: TRBV12-3/TRBV12-4
cdr3_aa: CANSPDRSSYNEQFF
cdr3_nt: TGTGCCAACAGTCCTGACAGGAGCTCCTACAATGAGCAGTTCTTC

j_call: TRBJ2-4
d_call: -
clone_size: once
v_call: TRBV6-1
cdr3_aa: CASRGVKNIHYF
cdr3_nt: TGTGCCAGCAGGGGAGTCAAAAACATTCACTACTTC

j_call: TRBJ2-7
d_call: TRBD1
clone_size: few
v_call: TRBV6-2/TRBV6-3
cdr3_aa: CVSSTKTGGSYDQYF
cdr3_nt: TGTGTCAGTAGTACTAAGACAGGGGGATCCTACGATCAGTACTTC

j_call: TRBJ1-1
d_call: -
clone_size: -
v_call: TRBV29-1
cdr3_aa: CSVDNLQASNTEAFF
cdr3_nt: TGCAGCGTCGACAACTTGCAGGCATCGAACACTGAAGCTTTCTTT

j_call: TRBJ1-1
d_call: -
clone_size: many
v_call: TRBV5-1
cdr3_aa: CASSLGGADTEAFF
cdr3_nt: TGCGCCAGCAGCTTGGGAGGGGCGGACACTGAAGCTTTCTTT

j_call: TRBJ1-4
d_call: -
clone_size: -
v_call: TRBV12-3/TRBV12-4
cdr3_aa: CASSVQAANNVKVFF
cdr3_nt: TGTGCCAGCAGCGTACAGGCAGCGAATAATGTAAAAGTGTTTTTT

j_call: TRBJ1-1
d_call: TRBD1
clone_size: -
v_call: TRBV11-3
cdr3_aa: CTSSLGGLLGTEAFF
cdr3_nt: TGTACCAGCAGTTTAGGGGGCTTATTGGGCACTGAAGCTTTCTTT

j_call: TRBJ2-3
d_call: -
clone_size: -
v_call: TRBV11-2
cdr3_aa: CASGFGGLALTDTQYF
cdr3_nt: TGTGCCAGCGGCTTCGGGGGGCTAGCACTAACAGATACACAGTATTTT

j_call: TRBJ1-2
d_call: -
clone_size: -
v_call: TRBV5-4
cdr3_aa: CASSLEHYCYTF
cdr3_nt: TGTGCCAGCAGTTTGGAACATTATTGCTACACCTTC

j_call: TRBJ2-3
d_call: -
clone_size: -
v_call: TRBV29-1
cdr3_aa: CSVECSSRGDMQYF
cdr3_nt: TGCAGCGTTGAGTGTTCATCCAGGGGGGATATGCAGTATTTT

j_call: TRBJ2-7
d_call: -
clone_size: -
v_call: TRBV29-1
cdr3_aa: CSVWGMNPEQYF
cdr3_nt: TGCAGCGTCTGGGGGATGAACCCCGAACAGTACTTC

j_call: TRBJ2-7
d_call: -
clone_size: -
v_call: TRBV11-2
cdr3_aa: CASSLEQGAPYEQYF
cdr3_nt: TGTGCCAGCAGCTTAGAACAGGGTGCCCCCTATGAGCAGTACTTC

j_call: TRBJ2-2
d_call: -
clone_size: -
v_call: TRBV11-2
cdr3_aa: CASSLVDAGVAGQPFF
cdr3_nt: TGTGCCAGCAGTTTAGTGGACGCAGGGGTTGCCGGGCAGCCGTTTTTT

j_call: TRBJ2-1
d_call: -
clone_size: -
v_call: TRBV10-3
cdr3_aa: CAISEGNEQFF
cdr3_nt: TGTGCCATCAGTGAGGGGAATGAGCAGTTCTTC

j_call: TRBJ2-7
d_call: -
clone_size: -
v_call: TRBV20-1
cdr3_aa: CSAGLARLKHEQYF
cdr3_nt: TGCAGTGCTGGATTAGCGAGATTAAAACACGAGCAGTATTTC

j_call: TRBJ2-7
d_call: -
clone_size: many
v_call: TRBV20-1
cdr3_aa: CSARDLFGGLPSYEQYF
cdr3_nt: TGCAGTGCTAGAGATCTTTTTGGAGGACTACCGTCCTACGAGCAGTACTTC

j_call: TRBJ1-1
d_call: TRBD1
clone_size: -
v_call: TRBV5-5
cdr3_aa: CANIRTGVNTEAFF
cdr3_nt: TGTGCCAACATCAGGACAGGCGTGAATACTGAAGCTTTCTTT